This T cell receptor (beta chain) comes out of a study of yellow fever vaccine responses in identical twins. Notes on the study in general: Reported findings indicate that twins' vaccine T cell responses seemed partially convergent, partially personalized.

TCRdb passed the RT-PCR reads through MiXCR, listing each CDR3 protein once. The sample lists around 17,000 distinct CDR3 sequences, around 80% seen once, with about 1.8% in the top ten. V shed 0 bases and J shed 10 bases, with 5 bases lying between them. This CDR3 is 12 amino acids long. Germline CDR1 and CDR2: SGDLS and YYNGEE. Notes on this clonotype: Its antigen is as yet unknown.

The source is a woman younger than 35 who received the yellow fever vaccine. The rearrangement joins TRBV9 to TRBJ1-6, with D possibly being TRBD1 (5 bases). Specimen: T cells from blood (PBMCs), unsorted or a sorted subset (not recorded which), collected before or after yellow fever vaccination (not recorded which). The CDR3 DNA sequence: TGTGCCAGCAGCGTAGAGGGGTCACCCCTCCACTTT. The encoded protein is CASSVEGSPLHF.